This TCR beta chain was sequenced for a study of T cell clones after liver transplantation. Study background: Post-transplant blood was tracked for graft-donor-reactive T cell clones identified in a pre-transplant mixed lymphocyte reaction. Graft-donor-reactive sequences were compared with third-party-reactive TCRbeta sequences from pre-transplant mixed lymphocyte reactions. Until 12-24 months post-transplant, subjects got standard immunosuppression and no induction.

V was pared by 3 bases and J by 0 bases, with 5 bases between. Per the germline V gene, CDR1 is ENHRY and CDR2 is SYGVKD. The CDR3 extends over 13 amino acids. Profiled with immunoSEQ multiplex PCR; TCRdb holds only in-frame clones, not every one. The data contain some 11,000 clones, roughly 80% of them singletons. A few counts support this clone. This material consisted of CD8+ T cells from blood, taken at the 22-month timepoint. The source is a human patient who received a liver transplant. The T cells may partly be graft donor cells. This chain joins TRBV10-3 and TRBJ2-5; D ambiguous. The DNA of the CDR3 is TGTGCCATCAGTGAAGGCTACCAAGAGACCCAGTACTTC. Translating it yields CAISEGYQETQYF.